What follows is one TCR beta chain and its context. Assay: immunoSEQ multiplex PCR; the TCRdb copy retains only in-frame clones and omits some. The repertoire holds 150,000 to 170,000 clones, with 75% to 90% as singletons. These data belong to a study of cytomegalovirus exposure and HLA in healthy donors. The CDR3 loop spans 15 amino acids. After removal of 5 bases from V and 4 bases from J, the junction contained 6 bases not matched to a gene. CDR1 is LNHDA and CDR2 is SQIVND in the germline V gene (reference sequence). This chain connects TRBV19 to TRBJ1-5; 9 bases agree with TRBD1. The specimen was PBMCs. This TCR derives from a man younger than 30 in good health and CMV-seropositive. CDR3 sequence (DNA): TGTGCCAGTAGTGACAGGGGGTTGGGGAATCAGCCCCAGCATTTT. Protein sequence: CASSDRGLGNQPQHF.